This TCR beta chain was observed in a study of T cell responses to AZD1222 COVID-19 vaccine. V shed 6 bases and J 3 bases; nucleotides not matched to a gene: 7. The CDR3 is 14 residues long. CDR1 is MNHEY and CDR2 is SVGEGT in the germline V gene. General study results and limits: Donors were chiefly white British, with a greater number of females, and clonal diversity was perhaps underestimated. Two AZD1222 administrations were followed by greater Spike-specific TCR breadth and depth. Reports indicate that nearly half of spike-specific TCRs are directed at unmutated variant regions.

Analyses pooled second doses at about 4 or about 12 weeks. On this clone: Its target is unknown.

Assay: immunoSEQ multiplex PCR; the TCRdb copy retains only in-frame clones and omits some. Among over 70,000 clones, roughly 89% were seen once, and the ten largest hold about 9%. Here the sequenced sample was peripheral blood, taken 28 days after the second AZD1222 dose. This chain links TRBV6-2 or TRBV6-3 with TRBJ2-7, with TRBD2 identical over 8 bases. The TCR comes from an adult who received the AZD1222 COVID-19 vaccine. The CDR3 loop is CASSRLAPHYEQYF. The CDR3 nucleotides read TGTGCCAGCAGCCGACTAGCGCCCCACTACGAGCAGTACTTC.